Below, one T cell receptor beta chain is given with its context. Its antigen is unidentified. The CDR3 sequence is 13 residues long. Germline values: CDR1 ENHRY, CDR2 SYGVKD. V lost 8 bases, J lost 1 base, and 4 bases stayed unmatched. This sample is drawn from a study of OX40 agonist ivuxolimab in advanced cancers. About the research overall: Ivuxolimab, which is an agonistic anti-OX40 (CD134) antibody, was administered to the patients. People in dose escalation had one of these cancers: hepatocellular carcinoma, melanoma, renal cell or head and neck cancer. Study-wide findings and caveats: At 0.1 to 3.0 mg/kg, clonal expansion of CD4+ and CD8+ blood T cells had occurred by week 6. Part of the nonresponder group also had normalized T-cell clonal expansion that was low.

The protocol was immunoSEQ multiplex PCR, while the TCRdb copy is restricted to in-frame clones and leaves out a portion. The table includes some 5,600 clones, about 70% detected once. The origin of this receptor is an adult with an advanced solid tumor such as melanoma, head and neck, liver or kidney cancer. The V gene is TRBV10-3, the J gene TRBJ1-2, with 7 bases fitting TRBD1. The input for sequencing was CD4+ or CD8+ T cells sorted from blood, taken in a trial of the OX40 agonist ivuxolimab. Here the CDR3 reads CAIFGTDNYGYTF. The CDR3 DNA reads as TGTGCCATCTTCGGGACAGATAACTATGGCTACACCTTC.